The 13 T cell receptor beta chains below come from one sample, sequenced in a study of T cell changes during pregnancy in multiple sclerosis. Assay used: immunoSEQ multiplex PCR; TCRdb lists only in-frame clones, some missing. The top ten clones hold around 0.49% of a sample with 58,000 or so clones, approximately 91% of them seen once. Sample: CD4+ T cells from peripheral blood mononuclear cells, taken in the third trimester of pregnancy. These TCRs come from a female donor with multiple sclerosis, enrolled in a pregnancy study.

V is TRBV7-3 and J is TRBJ1-3, with D hard to call. The CDR3 has 16 amino acids. In germline, CDR1 is SGHTA, CDR2 FQGTGA. Trimming removed 6 bases at V and 0 bases at J, with 15 bases between. The CDR3 DNA reads as TGTGCCAGCAGAGCAGGCGAACCCAGCTCTGGAAACACCATATATTTT. It encodes CASRAGEPSSGNTIYF.

The chain uses TRBV10-3 and TRBJ1-2; D is perhaps TRBD1 (6 bases). There are 11 residues in the CDR3. V was trimmed by 8 bases and J by 8 bases, leaving 12 bases between them. Germline V gene sequence: CDR1 ENHRY, CDR2 SYGVKD. The CDR3 nucleotides read TGTGCCATCTCGGCAGGGGACGGCTACACCTTC. As protein: CAISAGDGYTF.

The rearrangement links TRBV27 to TRBJ1-4; tentatively, D is TRBD1 (5 bases). Germline V gene lookup returns CDR1 MNHEY and CDR2 SMNVEV (reference sequence). The germline V and J ends were trimmed by 9 bases and 8 bases, with 22 bases remaining between them. The CDR3 runs 15 residues. In nucleotides, the CDR3 is TGTGCCAGTAGGGGTAGGGGAAGGGGAAGCGAAAAACTGTTTTTT. Translation: CASRGRGRGSEKLFF.

The chain recombines TRBV19 with TRBJ1-4; D is ambiguous. The V and J ends lost 3 bases and 6 bases respectively, with 17 bases between them. The germline V gene encodes CDR1 LNHDA and CDR2 SQIVND (reference sequence). This CDR3 has 16 amino acids. DNA for the CDR3: TGTGCCAGTAGTATTTGGAGGGTCGGGATCGATGAAAAACTGTTTTTT. Translated: CASSIWRVGIDEKLFF.

The V call is TRBV12-2, the J call TRBJ1-1; no DNA check was done on the table's D call, TRBD1. TRBV12-2 represents a pseudogene. CDR3 size: 12 residues. CDR3 in amino acids: CASRFRNTEAFF. The CDR3 bases are TGTGCAAGTCGTTTCAGGAACACTGAAGCTTTCTTT.

The chain is built from TRBV19 and TRBJ2-4, with D maybe TRBD1 (5 bases). This CDR3 has 17 amino acids. The V gene lost 3 bases and the J gene lost 0 bases, with 15 bases spanning the gap. CDR1 is LNHDA, CDR2 SQIVND, per germline (reference sequence). CDR3 amino acids: CASSIAQSGLAKNIQYF. CDR3 DNA: TGTGCCAGTAGTATTGCGCAGTCAGGGCTAGCCAAAAACATTCAGTACTTC. The full variable domain, rest sourced from reference TRBV19 and TRBJ2-4, is DGGITQSPKYLFRKEGQNVTLSCEQNLNHDAMYWYRQDPGQGLRLIYYSQIVNDFQKGDIAEGYSVSREKKESFPLTVTSAQKNPTAFYLCASSIAQSGLAKNIQYFGAGTRLSVL.

A remark on this clone: The junction and the germline gene differ at one end; a read error may be behind it. This sequence joins TRBV2 and TRBJ1-6; maybe TRBD1 (5 bases). Germline lookup yields CDR1 SNHLY and CDR2 FYNNEI. CDR3 length equals 15 residues. CDR3: CAISGGGQRDSPLHF. CDR3 sequence (DNA): TGTGCCATCAGTGGGGGAGGACAAAGAGATTCACCCCTCCACTTT.

The chain joins TRBV27 to TRBJ2-1; the D gene is possibly TRBD2 (6 bases). Trimming pared 6 bases from V and 7 bases from J, leaving 13 bases between. The V gene's germline CDR1 is MNHEY and CDR2 SMNVEV (reference sequence). The CDR3 consists of 13 residues. The DNA for the CDR3 is TGTGCCAGCAGGGGGGGACGTTGGAATGAGCAGTTCTTC. This translates into CASRGGRWNEQFF.

This chain connects TRBV6-1 to TRBJ2-2; D call uncertain. Between the trimmed V and J ends, which lost 10 bases and 3 bases, there was a span of 12 bases. Germline CDR1 reads MNHNS; CDR2 reads SASEGT. The CDR3 extends over 13 amino acids. CDR3 sequence (DNA): TGTGCCACCCACACCGGGTACACCGGGGAGCTGTTTTTT. Protein sequence: CATHTGYTGELFF.

The chain uses TRBV6-6 and TRBJ1-4; TRBD1 matches 7 bases. This CDR3 is 13 amino acids long. V shed 6 bases and J 10 bases; nucleotides not matched to a gene: 8. Germline CDR1 MNHNY, CDR2 SVGAGI (reference sequence). The CDR3 is CASRTGQSAKLFF. The CDR3 DNA reads as TGTGCCAGCAGGACAGGGCAGTCGGCAAAACTGTTTTTT.

The chain employs TRBV7-3 and TRBJ1-3; possible D gene TRBD1, 5 bases. CDR1 and CDR2 from the germline V gene are SGHTA and FQGTGA. The length of the CDR3 is 13 residues. V dropped 5 bases and J dropped 4 bases, with 9 bases sitting between them. The CDR3 DNA follows: TGTGCCAGCAGCCCGGGACTGGGAAACACCATATATTTT. Translated, it gives CASSPGLGNTIYF.

The CDR3 coding sequence is TGTGCCAGCAGCTTAGGTAGAGGGAATAATAATTCACCCCTCCACTTT. Translation gives CASSLGRGNNNSPLHF. V is TRBV13 and J is TRBJ1-6, with no clear D. The CDR3 totals 16 residues. Trimming left V 0 bases short and J 5 bases short, with 11 bases between. CDR1 PRHDT and CDR2 FYEKMQ come from the germline V gene (reference sequence).

The rearrangement uses TRBV6-6 and TRBJ1-4; maybe TRBD1 (6 bases). The germline CDR1 and CDR2 sequences are MNHNY and SVGAGI (reference sequence). CDR3 length: 14 residues. V was cut by 6 bases and J by 4 bases, with 12 bases left in between. The chain's CDR3 is CASRAGTSNEKLFF. As DNA, the CDR3 is TGTGCCAGCAGGGCCGGGACAAGTAATGAAAAACTGTTTTTT.